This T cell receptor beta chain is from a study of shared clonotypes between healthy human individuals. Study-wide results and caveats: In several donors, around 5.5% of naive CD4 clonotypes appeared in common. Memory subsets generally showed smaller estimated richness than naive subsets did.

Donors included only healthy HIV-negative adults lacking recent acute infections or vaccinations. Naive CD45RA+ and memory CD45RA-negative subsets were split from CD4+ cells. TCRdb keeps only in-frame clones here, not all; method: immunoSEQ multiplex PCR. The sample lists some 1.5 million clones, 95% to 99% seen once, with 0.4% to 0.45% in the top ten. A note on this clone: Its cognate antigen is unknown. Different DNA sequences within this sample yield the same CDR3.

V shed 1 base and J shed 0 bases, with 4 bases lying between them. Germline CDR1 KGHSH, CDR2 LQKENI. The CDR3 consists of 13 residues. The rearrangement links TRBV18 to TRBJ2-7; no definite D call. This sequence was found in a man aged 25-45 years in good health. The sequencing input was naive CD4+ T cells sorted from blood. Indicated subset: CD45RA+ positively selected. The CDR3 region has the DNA TGTGCCAGCTCACCACGAAGCTCCTACGAGCAGTACTTC. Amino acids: CASSPRSSYEQYF.